This TCR beta chain stems from a study of blood T cell repertoires in COVID-19. At the level of the study: Italy, Spain and the United States were the sources of the convalescent and acute COVID-19 samples. Sample material is recorded as cDNA or gDNA derived from T cells, B-cell-depleted T cells, or PBMCs.

Per germline, CDR1 LNHDA and CDR2 SQIVND (reference sequence). CDR3 length equals 17 residues. V lost 3 bases, J lost 2 bases, and 12 bases stayed unmatched. Original processing methods: Scientists estimated how many nucleated cells there were by amplifying reference gene primers. TCRdb's copy holds only in-frame clones and misses some; the assay was immunoSEQ multiplex PCR. The V and J calls and clone size come from that table; D and trimming were worked out from the DNA. The top ten hold 8% to 9.5% of the sample, which has 150,000 to 200,000 clones, over 70% seen once. This sequence was found in a woman older than 75 with active or convalescent COVID-19. Sequencing was carried out using peripheral blood. The chain has TRBV19 and TRBJ1-2; 7 nucleotides line up with TRBD1. In DNA, the CDR3 is TGTGCCAGTAGTATTGGAACGGAGACAGGGCGAAACTATGGCTACACCTTC. Translation gives CASSIGTETGRNYGYTF. Complete variable domain (other parts from reference TRBV19 and TRBJ1-2): DGGITQSPKYLFRKEGQNVTLSCEQNLNHDAMYWYRQDPGQGLRLIYYSQIVNDFQKGDIAEGYSVSREKKESFPLTVTSAQKNPTAFYLCASSIGTETGRNYGYTFGSGTRLTVV.